This TCR beta chain was found in a study of CD8 T cells in ankylosing spondylitis. General study findings and limits: There was a TCR beta motif, made of several highly homologous variants, that appeared characteristic of ankylosing spondylitis blood. Clones linked to disease were reported to show significant enrichment in matched ankylosing spondylitis synovial fluid. Researchers report that disease-linked clones proved CD8+ and relatively rare in peripheral blood. A number of the motif variants had already been described in reactive arthritis synovial fluid and blood.

For TCR beta, libraries came from quantitative 5'-RACE with molecular barcodes. MiXCR, applied by TCRdb to the 5' RACE reads, yields one record per CDR3 protein. The table has roughly 220,000 distinct CDR3 sequences, about a sixth seen once. Turning to this clonotype: Its specificity is not known.

Germline V CDR1 and CDR2: DFQATT, SNEGSKA (reference sequence). Unmatched junction bases numbered 5, after V lost 6 bases and J lost 4 bases. This CDR3 is 14 amino acids long. The sequence derives from a male donor with ankylosing spondylitis. This chain links TRBV20-1 with TRBJ2-1; 11 bases align to TRBD2. Sequenced input: blood, either unsorted or a sorted T cell fraction (not recorded which). The CDR3 here is CSASTSGEYNEQFF. The CDR3 nucleotides are TGCAGTGCGTCGACTAGCGGGGAGTACAATGAGCAGTTCTTC.